A single sample is the source of the 13 T cell receptor beta chains below, sequenced in a study of blood T cell repertoires in COVID-19. Sequencing used immunoSEQ multiplex PCR; TCRdb keeps in-frame clones, though not all of them. The sample holds some 130,000 clones; 86% are singletons and the top ten take about an eighth. Sequenced: peripheral blood. The receptors derive from a woman aged 70 to 79 with COVID-19, enrolled during active disease.

A remark on this clone: Additional DNA sequences in this sample encode the identical CDR3. V gene TRBV15 combines with J gene TRBJ2-7; no clear D. Germline V lookup: CDR1 LNHNV, CDR2 YYDKDF (reference sequence). This CDR3 contains 13 residues. The ends were cut back, 0 bases at V and 3 bases at J, with 6 bases in the middle. DNA of the CDR3: TGTGCCACCAGCAGAGATCCGGGCTACGAGCAGTACTTC. Its translation is CATSRDPGYEQYF.

The chain has TRBV19 and TRBJ2-7; D is perhaps TRBD2 (7 bases). Per germline, CDR1 LNHDA and CDR2 SQIVND (reference sequence). V lost 2 bases to trimming and J lost 2 bases, with 22 bases between them. The CDR3 spans 18 residues. The CDR3 sequence: CASSIFLRGGDNPYEQYF. The DNA for the CDR3 is TGTGCCAGTAGTATATTTTTAAGAGGGGGGGACAACCCCTACGAGCAGTACTTC.

This chain connects TRBV19 to TRBJ1-5; D is unresolved. The CDR3 consists of 17 residues. Trimming stripped 1 base from V and 0 bases from J, with 13 bases between. Germline V gene data show CDR1 as LNHDA and CDR2 as SQIVND (reference sequence). The CDR3 loop reads CASSIGSLGVSNQPQHF. Written as DNA, the CDR3 is TGTGCCAGTAGTATAGGTAGCTTGGGAGTTAGCAATCAGCCCCAGCATTTT.

The chain recombines TRBV4-2 with TRBJ1-6; D possibly corresponds to TRBD1 (5 bases). In germline, CDR1 is LGHNA, CDR2 YNFKEQ. The CDR3 runs 18 residues. V was pared by 0 bases and J by 0 bases, with 12 bases between. The CDR3 bases are TGTGCCAGCAGCCAAGATAGGGACGGGAGCTCCTATAATTCACCCCTCCACTTT. It codes for CASSQDRDGSSYNSPLHF.

This clone occurred a few times. The rearrangement uses TRBV5-5 and TRBJ1-2; 9 bases are a match to TRBD1. The CDR3 contains 14 residues. Looked up from germline, CDR1 is SGHKS and CDR2 is YYEKEE (reference sequence). Trimming took 2 bases from V and 6 from J; bases not matched to a gene: 5. The CDR3 reads CASSLPGQGHGYTF. Written as DNA, the CDR3 is TGTGCCAGCAGCTTACCGGGACAGGGTCATGGCTACACCTTC.

The chain combines TRBV19 with TRBJ2-3, with 12 bases aligning to TRBD2. J was trimmed by 1 base and V by 6 bases; bases with no gene match: 2. This CDR3 comprises 15 residues. CDR1 and CDR2 (germline): LNHDA, SQIVND (reference sequence). The CDR3 spells CASRASGGGTDTQYF. For the CDR3, the DNA is TGTGCCAGTAGGGCTAGCGGGGGGGGCACAGATACGCAGTATTTT.

The chain couples TRBV3-1 (or the pseudogene TRBV3-2) to TRBJ2-3, with TRBD2 matching 8 bases. This CDR3 spans 16 amino acids. J lost 0 bases, V lost 4 bases, and 6 bases had no gene match. Germline V gene lookup returns CDR1 LGHDT and CDR2 YNNKEL (reference sequence). CDR3 loop: CASSRTSGSSTDTQYF. The CDR3 coding sequence is TGTGCCAGCAGCCGAACTAGCGGTTCTAGCACAGATACGCAGTATTTT.

The chain carries TRBV5-1 and TRBJ2-7; no reliable D call. The germline gives CDR1 SGHRS, CDR2 YFSETQ. The V end lost 4 bases, the J end lost 0 bases, and 8 bases lay between the germline ends. This CDR3 is 13 amino acids long. CDR3 DNA: TGCGCCAGCAGCCCCCCCTCCTCCTACGAGCAGTACTTC. It translates to CASSPPSSYEQYF.

The chain is built from TRBV6-5 and TRBJ2-5, with D perhaps matching TRBD1 (6 bases). Germline CDR1 and CDR2: MNHEY and SVGAGI. CDR3 length equals 16 residues. V was shortened by 1 base and J by 5 bases, with 17 bases between the two germline ends. CDR3 nucleotides: TGTGCCAGCAGTTACTGGGTAGCAGGGGTACAGGAGACCCAGTACTTC. This codes for CASSYWVAGVQETQYF.

This clone was counted a few times. This chain connects TRBV5-6 to TRBJ1-5; D possibly corresponds to TRBD1 (5 bases). CDR3 length: 12 residues. Trimming stripped 3 bases from V and 7 bases from J, with 8 bases between. From germline, CDR1 is SGHDT and CDR2 YYEEEE. DNA of the CDR3: TGTGCCAGCAGCTCCGGGGGGCAGCCCCAGCATTTT. This sequence encodes CASSSGGQPQHF.

The chain couples TRBV20-1 to TRBJ2-7, with unresolved D. The CDR3 extends over 10 amino acids. The germline V gene encodes CDR1 DFQATT and CDR2 SNEGSKA (reference sequence). CDR3 nucleotide sequence: TGCGGCACTACACACTACGAGCAGTACTTC. It yields the protein CGTTHYEQYF.

The V gene is TRBV19, the J gene TRBJ1-2; TRBD1 is a possible D gene (6 bases). The V end lost 5 bases, the J end lost 4 bases, and 20 bases lay between the germline ends. The CDR3 spans 16 residues. Germline V gives CDR1 LNHDA, CDR2 SQIVND (reference sequence). CDR3 region: CASSPSRQDGSYGYTF. As DNA, the CDR3 is TGTGCCAGTAGTCCCTCCCGACAGGACGGAAGCTATGGCTACACCTTC.

J is TRBJ2-2 and V is TRBV15; D is unresolved. This CDR3 is built from 13 residues. The germline V gene encodes CDR1 LNHNV and CDR2 YYDKDF (reference sequence). Trimming shortened V by 0 bases and J by 5 bases, and 4 bases separated the two germline ends. The CDR3 loop reads CATSRDLTGELFF. CDR3 nucleotides: TGTGCCACCAGCAGAGATTTAACCGGGGAGCTGTTTTTT.